This entry features one TCR beta chain sequence. This CDR3 comprises 11 residues. V shed 0 bases and J shed 8 bases, with 4 bases lying between them. Looked up from germline, CDR1 is SQVTM and CDR2 is ANQGSEA. This specimen belongs to a study of blood T cell repertoires in COVID-19. Study as a whole: Italy, Spain and the United States were the sources of the convalescent and acute COVID-19 samples. Sources were T cells, B-cell-depleted T cells, or PBMCs; the material itself was cDNA or gDNA.

Per the study methods: Amplification with reference gene primers provided the estimates of nucleated cell counts. The data were produced by immunoSEQ multiplex PCR, yet TCRdb's version contains in-frame clones alone and is incomplete. V, J and clone size derive from that table, while D and trimming were established from the DNA sequence. The table lists about 120,000 clones, about 70% of them singletons. Source material: peripheral blood. This chain links TRBV29-1 with TRBJ1-4; D uncertain. This TCR came from a man aged 55 to 70 with acute or convalescent COVID-19. This chain's CDR3 is CSVEEEEKLFF. The CDR3 coding sequence is TGCAGCGTTGAAGAAGAGGAAAAACTGTTTTTT.